Following are 9 T cell receptor beta chains from one sample sequenced in a study of T cells in narcolepsy. Produced via immunoSEQ multiplex PCR; TCRdb's table is partial and in-frame only. The sample records about 15,000 clones, 85% being singletons. The sequenced sample consisted of memory (CD45RA-) CD4+ T cells from blood. These receptors all come from a human donor in good health.

The chain carries TRBV4-2 and TRBJ1-6, with TRBD1 as a possible D gene (5 bases). CDR3 length: 15 residues. The ends were cut back, 6 bases at V and 5 bases at J, with 14 bases in the middle. Germline lookup yields CDR1 LGHNA and CDR2 YNFKEQ. The CDR3 is CASSQGSSDNSPLHF. CDR3 sequence (DNA): TGTGCCAGCAGTCAGGGAAGCTCTGATAATTCACCCCTCCACTTT.

CDR3 sequence (DNA): TGCGCCAGCAGTCAACCCCACGATTCCTCTCGACAGGGGATATCGAACACCGGGGAGCTGTTTTTT. It codes for CASSQPHDSSRQGISNTGELFF. The chain has TRBV23-1 and TRBJ2-2, with TRBD1 matching 8 bases. TRBV23-1 is identified as an open reading frame with a role that is uncertain. The CDR3 consists of 22 residues. J was trimmed by 0 bases and V by 2 bases; bases with no gene match: 20.

The genes are TRBV5-1 and TRBJ1-4; 8 nucleotides line up with TRBD1. The CDR3 contains 14 residues. With 4 bases clipped from V and 8 bases from J, the junction kept 7 bases outside the gene matches. Germline loops: CDR1 SGHRS, CDR2 YFSETQ. The CDR3 nucleotides are TGCGCCAGCAGCGGCGGGACAGGAGAGGAAAAACTGTTTTTT. As protein: CASSGGTGEEKLFF.

V and J are TRBV12-5 and TRBJ1-1, with 7 bases matching TRBD1. V lost 3 bases to trimming and J lost 4 bases; unmatched junction nucleotides: 2. Per germline, CDR1 LGHNT and CDR2 FRNRAP. The CDR3 has 13 amino acids. The CDR3 region is CASGLGDSTEAFF. The DNA for the CDR3 is TGTGCTAGTGGTTTAGGGGACAGCACTGAAGCTTTCTTT.

V is TRBV5-6 and J is TRBJ1-6; possibly TRBD1 for D (5 bases). Trimming took off 4 bases at V and 8 bases at J, with 10 bases between the two ends. The germline gives CDR1 SGHDT, CDR2 YYEEEE. The CDR3 consists of 13 residues. The CDR3 protein is CASSGRGHSPLHF. The DNA for the CDR3 is TGTGCCAGCAGCGGGCGGGGCCATTCACCCCTCCACTTT. The entire variable domain, with the rest obtained from reference TRBV5-6 and TRBJ1-6, is as follows: DAGVTQSPTHLIKTRGQQVTLRCSPKSGHDTVSWYQQALGQGPQFIFQYYEEEERQRGNFPDRFSGHQFPNYSSELNVNALLLGDSALYLCASSGRGHSPLHFGNGTRLTVT.

The chain combines TRBV2 with TRBJ1-2; TRBD1 is a possible D gene (6 bases). V lost 7 bases to trimming and J lost 1 base, with 16 bases between them. Germline V gene sequence: CDR1 SNHLY, CDR2 FYNNEI. The CDR3 has 15 residues. The CDR3 coding sequence is TGTGCCAGCACCAGTAGGGGGATGGGTAACTATGGCTACACCTTC. Amino acid sequence: CASTSRGMGNYGYTF. Filled out from reference TRBV2 and TRBJ1-2, the complete variable domain reads EPEVTQTPSHQVTQMGQEVILRCVPISNHLYFYWYRQILGQKVEFLVSFYNNEISEKSEIFDDQFSVERPDGSNFTLKIRSTKLEDSAMYFCASTSRGMGNYGYTFGSGTRLTVV.

The chain combines TRBV7-2 with TRBJ1-2; D unresolved. CDR3 length equals 13 residues. CDR1 and CDR2 (germline): SGHTA, FQGNSA. Trimming left V 4 bases short and J 7 bases short, with 13 bases between. In DNA, the CDR3 is TGTGCCAGCAGCTCCCTGGGGATGAGTGGCTACACCTTC. This translates into CASSSLGMSGYTF.

The V call is TRBV21-1, the J call TRBJ1-1; the tabulated D call, TRBD1, remains unverified against the DNA. TRBV21-1 is annotated as a pseudogene. This CDR3 has 11 residues. CDR3 region: CAITGSLEAFF. The CDR3 nucleotides read TGTGCCATAACAGGCTCCCTTGAAGCTTTCTTT.

The chain recombines TRBV9 with TRBJ2-7; a weak D match, TRBD1 (5 bases). V shed 0 bases and J shed 0 bases, with 10 bases lying between them. Per the germline V gene, CDR1 is SGDLS and CDR2 is YYNGEE. The CDR3 length is 15 residues. CDR3: CASSVEGASSYEQYF. CDR3 DNA: TGTGCCAGCAGCGTAGAAGGGGCAAGCTCCTACGAGCAGTACTTC.